Reported below is one TCR beta chain. Antigen specificity is unknown. Produced via immunoSEQ multiplex PCR; TCRdb's table is partial and in-frame only. Altogether roughly 70,000 clones are present, over 85% being singletons, with the ten largest covering about 3%. The data are from a study of T cells after posttransplantation cyclophosphamide. Findings and caveats of the study: Donor-recipient repertoire similarity was low at 1-2 months, rising over year one. TRB overlap between skin or GI tissue T cells and blood was limited.

Germline V gene lookup returns CDR1 SEHNR and CDR2 FQNEAQ (reference sequence). CDR3 length equals 16 residues. V was cut by 0 bases and J by 0 bases, with 11 bases left in between. This clonotype was obtained from a woman between 25 and 40 years old in good health and a related stem cell transplant donor. This rearrangement joins TRBV7-9 to TRBJ1-1; D not resolved. The sequencing sample was made of PBMCs. CDR3 sequence reads: CASSLAQEGMNTEAFF. For the CDR3, the DNA is TGTGCCAGCAGCTTAGCGCAGGAGGGCATGAACACTGAAGCTTTCTTT.